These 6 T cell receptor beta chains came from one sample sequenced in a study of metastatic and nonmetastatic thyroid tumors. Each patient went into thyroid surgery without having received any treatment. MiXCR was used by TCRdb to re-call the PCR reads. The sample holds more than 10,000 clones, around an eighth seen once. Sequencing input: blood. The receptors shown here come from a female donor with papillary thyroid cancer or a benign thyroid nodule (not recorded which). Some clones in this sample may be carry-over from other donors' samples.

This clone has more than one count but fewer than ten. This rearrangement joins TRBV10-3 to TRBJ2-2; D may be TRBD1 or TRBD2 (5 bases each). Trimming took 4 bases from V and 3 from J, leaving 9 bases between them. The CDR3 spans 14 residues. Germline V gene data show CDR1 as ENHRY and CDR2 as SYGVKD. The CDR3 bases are TGTGCCATCAGTGCGGGACCGTACACCGGGGAGCTGTTTTTT. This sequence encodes CAISAGPYTGELFF.

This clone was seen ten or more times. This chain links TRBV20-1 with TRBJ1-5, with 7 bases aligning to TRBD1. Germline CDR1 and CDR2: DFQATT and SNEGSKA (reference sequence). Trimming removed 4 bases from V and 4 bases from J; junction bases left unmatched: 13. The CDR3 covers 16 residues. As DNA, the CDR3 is TGCAGTGCTAACACACTTGGGGGACAGACAAATCAGCCCCAGCATTTT. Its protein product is CSANTLGGQTNQPQHF.

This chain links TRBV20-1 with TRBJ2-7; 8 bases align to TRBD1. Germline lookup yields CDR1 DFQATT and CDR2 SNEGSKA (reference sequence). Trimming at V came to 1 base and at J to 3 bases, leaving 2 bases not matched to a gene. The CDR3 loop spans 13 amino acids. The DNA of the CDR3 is TGCAGTGCTAGAGCGGACAGGGACTACGAGCAGTACTTC. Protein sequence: CSARADRDYEQYF.

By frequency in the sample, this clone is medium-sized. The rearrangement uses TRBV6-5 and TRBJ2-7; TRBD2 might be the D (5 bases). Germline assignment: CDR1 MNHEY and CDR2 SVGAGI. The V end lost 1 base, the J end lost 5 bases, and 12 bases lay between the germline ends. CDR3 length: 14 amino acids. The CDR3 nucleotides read TGTGCCAGCAGTTACTTAGGCGGGCGGGACGAGCAGTACTTC. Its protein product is CASSYLGGRDEQYF.

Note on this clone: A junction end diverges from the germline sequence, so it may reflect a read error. The DNA of the CDR3 is TGTGCCAGCAGGACGTCGGGGGGCAGGGAAGATACCCAGCATTTC. Its protein product is CASRTSGGREDTQHF. This rearrangement joins TRBV7-2 to TRBJ2-5, with D perhaps matching TRBD2 (7 bases). The CDR3 spans 15 residues. Per the germline V gene, CDR1 is SGHTA and CDR2 is FQGNSA. Together with reference TRBV7-2 and TRBJ2-5, the CDR3 gives the full variable domain: GAGVSQSPSNKVTEKGKDVELRCDPISGHTALYWYRQSLGQGLEFLIYFQGNSAPDKSGLPSDRFSAERTGGSVSTLTIQRTQQEDSAVYLCASRTSGGREDTQHFGPGTRLLVL.

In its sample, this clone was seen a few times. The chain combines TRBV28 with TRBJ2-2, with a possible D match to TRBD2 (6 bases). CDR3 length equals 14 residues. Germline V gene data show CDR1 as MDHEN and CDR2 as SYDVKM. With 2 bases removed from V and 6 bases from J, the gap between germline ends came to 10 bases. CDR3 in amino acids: CASSLGTSPGELFF. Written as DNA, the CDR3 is TGTGCCAGCAGTTTAGGGACTTCCCCCGGGGAGCTGTTTTTT.